Presented here are 25 T cell receptor beta chains from one specimen sequenced in a study of shared clonotypes between healthy human individuals. Only CD45RO-negative cells positively selected for CCR7 counted as naive CD8 cells, so terminally differentiated effector memory CD45RA+ cells were excluded. Clones were read by immunoSEQ multiplex PCR, and TCRdb kept only the in-frame ones, dropping some. The sample consists of about 1.9 million clones, roughly 93% of them appearing once. The specimen was naive CD8+ T cells from PBMCs. These receptor sequences come from a man aged 18-30 years in good health. Some clones in this sample may be carry-over from other donors' samples.

Note on this clone: This specimen includes other DNA sequences encoding the same CDR3. V is TRBV27 and J is TRBJ2-5; 9 bases map to TRBD1. Trimming cost V 6 bases and J 3 bases; bases outside gene matches: 2. The CDR3 sequence is 13 residues long. CDR1 and CDR2 from the germline V gene are MNHEY and SMNVEV (reference sequence). The CDR3 DNA reads as TGTGCCAGCAGGGACAGGGGCGAAGAGACCCAGTACTTC. Its protein product is CASRDRGEETQYF.

The chain combines TRBV21-1 with TRBJ2-1; the table's D gene call, TRBD1, was not cross checked with the DNA. TRBV21-1 is a known pseudogene. The CDR3 runs to 14 residues. CDR3 in amino acids: CASTSASGVDEQFF. Here the CDR3 DNA reads TGTGCCAGCACCAGCGCGTCAGGGGTCGATGAGCAGTTCTTC.

This rearrangement joins TRBV4-3 to TRBJ2-5, with a weak D call TRBD2 (5 bases). CDR1 is LGHNA, CDR2 YSLEER, per germline. V lost 1 base, J lost 8 bases, and 17 bases lay in between. The CDR3 is 15 residues long. CDR3 sequence reads: CASSQGWASHDTQYF. CDR3 nucleotides: TGCGCCAGCAGCCAAGGTTGGGCTAGCCACGATACCCAGTACTTC.

This chain joins TRBV5-1 and TRBJ1-5, with D unresolved. V lost 4 bases and J 5 bases, leaving 10 bases between the germline ends. The CDR3 has 13 amino acids. Germline V gene data show CDR1 as SGHRS and CDR2 as YFSETQ. CDR3 protein: CASSVGLHQPQHF. The CDR3 bases are TGCGCCAGCAGCGTAGGACTCCATCAGCCCCAGCATTTT.

This clone was seen a single time. The V gene is TRBV6-1, the J gene TRBJ1-2, with D tentatively TRBD1 (5 bases). Germline CDR1 and CDR2: MNHNS and SASEGT. This CDR3 comprises 14 residues. Trimming shortened V by 1 base and J by 4 bases, and 10 bases separated the two germline ends. The CDR3 DNA sequence: TGTGCCAGCAGTGAAGATTGGGGCTTCTATGGCTACACCTTC. Translation gives CASSEDWGFYGYTF.

Regarding this clone: The identical CDR3 is also encoded by other nucleotide sequences in the sample. The V gene is TRBV6-5, the J gene TRBJ1-1; 7 bases line up with TRBD1. The CDR3 has 13 amino acids. With 0 bases clipped from V and 5 bases from J, the junction kept 0 bases outside the gene matches. Looked up from germline, CDR1 is MNHEY and CDR2 is SVGAGI. DNA of the CDR3: TGTGCCAGCAGTTACTCGGGACAGACTGAAGCTTTCTTT. Translated: CASSYSGQTEAFF.

The chain links TRBV9 to TRBJ2-2; tentative D call: TRBD1 (6 bases). Germline V gene data show CDR1 as SGDLS and CDR2 as YYNGEE. Deletions cut 0 bases from V and 3 bases from J, with 27 bases between. The length of the CDR3 is 21 residues. In DNA, the CDR3 is TGTGCCAGCAGCGTAGGATGGGGAAGTAGTCAGGGGTCATACGACACCGGGGAGCTGTTTTTT. This encodes CASSVGWGSSQGSYDTGELFF.

This clone has only one observation. The chain recombines TRBV27 with TRBJ2-3, with TRBD1 as a possible D gene (5 bases). Germline V gene data show CDR1 as MNHEY and CDR2 as SMNVEV (reference sequence). The germline V and J ends were trimmed by 5 bases and 3 bases, with 18 bases remaining between them. The CDR3 contains 16 residues. In DNA form, the CDR3 reads TGTGCCAGCAGTATTTTAGGGGTAAAGGGAACAGATACGCAGTATTTT. Translation gives CASSILGVKGTDTQYF.

The chain has TRBV15 and TRBJ2-7, with 9 positions matching TRBD1. Trimming at V came to 0 bases and at J to 0 bases, leaving 6 bases not matched to a gene. In germline, CDR1 is LNHNV, CDR2 YYDKDF (reference sequence). This CDR3 has 17 residues. CDR3 sequence: CATSRDGGQGFSYEQYF. DNA for the CDR3: TGTGCCACCAGCAGAGATGGGGGACAGGGTTTCTCCTACGAGCAGTACTTC. Together with reference TRBV15 and TRBJ2-7, the CDR3 gives the full variable domain: DAMVIQNPRYQVTQFGKPVTLSCSQTLNHNVMYWYQQKSSQAPKLLFHYYDKDFNNEADTPDNFQSRRPNTSFCFLDIRSPGLGDTAMYLCATSRDGGQGFSYEQYFGPGTRLTVT.

Worth noting for this clone: Its ends do not fully match the called genes, so a read error is possible. The chain links TRBV6-4 to TRBJ2-1; 7 bases align to TRBD2. The CDR3 runs 15 residues. The germline V gene encodes CDR1 MRHNA and CDR2 SNTAGT. Here the CDR3 reads CASSYSAGLYNEQFF. CDR3 DNA sequence: TGTGCCAGCAGTTACTCAGCGGGGCTATACAATGAGCAGTTCTTC.

V and J are TRBV27 and TRBJ2-3; 7 nucleotides line up with TRBD1. The ends lost 4 bases at V and 3 bases at J; junction bases unmatched: 16. The CDR3 has 18 amino acids. Germline assignment: CDR1 MNHEY and CDR2 SMNVEV (reference sequence). The CDR3 loop is CASSYQVATGSYTDTQYF. The CDR3 DNA reads as TGTGCCAGCAGTTATCAGGTCGCGACAGGGTCATATACAGATACGCAGTATTTT.

CDR3 region: CASSRSGLAGGRTGELFF. The CDR3 bases are TGTGCCAGCAGCCGATCGGGACTAGCGGGAGGGCGGACCGGGGAGCTGTTTTTT. This chain uses TRBV11-2 with TRBJ2-2; 16 bases are shared with TRBD2. CDR3 length equals 18 residues. V trimming: 5 bases; J trimming: 5 bases; junction bases outside the gene matches: 8. Germline CDR1 is SGHAT and CDR2 is FQNNGV.

The chain is built from TRBV5-1 and TRBJ2-7; 9 nucleotides align to TRBD1. The CDR3 contains 17 residues. Germline trimming cut 2 bases from V and 1 base from J; bases unmatched to any gene: 10. Germline V CDR1 and CDR2: SGHRS, YFSETQ. Here the CDR3 reads CASSFEMTGTGSYEQYF. In DNA form, the CDR3 reads TGCGCCAGCAGCTTTGAGATGACCGGGACAGGGTCCTACGAGCAGTACTTC.

The chain has TRBV9 and TRBJ1-1, with D uncertain. The CDR3 length is 13 residues. V lost 4 bases and J 3 bases, leaving 10 bases between the germline ends. From germline, CDR1 is SGDLS and CDR2 YYNGEE. The CDR3 DNA follows: TGTGCCAGCAGCCCCCGATATGACACTGAAGCTTTCTTT. Translated, it gives CASSPRYDTEAFF.

The rearrangement uses TRBV5-1 and TRBJ2-7; 7 bases agree with TRBD1. The length of the CDR3 is 15 residues. Germline trimming cut 4 bases from V and 3 bases from J; bases unmatched to any gene: 10. From germline, CDR1 is SGHRS and CDR2 YFSETQ. CDR3 region: CASSSLRGQFYEQYF. In DNA form, the CDR3 reads TGCGCCAGCAGCAGTCTTAGGGGGCAATTCTACGAGCAGTACTTC.

This chain links TRBV5-1 with TRBJ1-5; 7 bases agree with TRBD1. The germline CDR1 and CDR2 sequences are SGHRS and YFSETQ. The CDR3 extends over 17 amino acids. The ends lost 4 bases at V and 4 bases at J; junction bases unmatched: 14. CDR3 DNA sequence: TGCGCCAGCAGCCCGGCCGGAGGGACAGACTTTAATCAGCCCCAGCATTTT. Translation: CASSPAGGTDFNQPQHF.

This chain connects TRBV5-1 to TRBJ1-3, with D uncertain. Germline loops: CDR1 SGHRS, CDR2 YFSETQ. V shed 4 bases and J shed 7 bases, with 18 bases lying between them. The CDR3 spans 15 residues. The CDR3 here is CASSDPSDLGNTIYF. In nucleotides, the CDR3 is TGCGCCAGCAGCGATCCCTCAGACCTGGGGAACACCATATATTTT.

For this clone: The identical CDR3 is also encoded by other nucleotide sequences in the sample. This chain links TRBV28 with TRBJ2-7; TRBD2 matches at 8 bases. From germline, CDR1 is MDHEN and CDR2 SYDVKM. Trimming at V came to 2 bases and at J to 0 bases, leaving 0 bases not matched to a gene. The CDR3 consists of 14 residues. The CDR3 sequence: CASSLTSGSYEQYF. CDR3 coding DNA: TGTGCCAGCAGTTTAACTAGCGGCTCCTACGAGCAGTACTTC. The full variable domain, completed using reference TRBV28 and TRBJ2-7, is DVKVTQSSRYLVKRTGEKVFLECVQDMDHENMFWYRQDPGLGLRLIYFSYDVKMKEKGDIPEGYSVSREKKERFSLILESASTNQTSMYLCASSLTSGSYEQYFGPGTRLTVT.

This clone was seen a single time. This chain connects TRBV7-9 to TRBJ2-1; TRBD2 aligns across 7 bases. Germline V gene lookup returns CDR1 SEHNR and CDR2 FQNEAQ (reference sequence). CDR3 length equals 15 residues. The trim removed 3 bases at V and 2 bases at J, leaving 4 bases unmatched. In nucleotides, the CDR3 is TGTGCCAGCAGCTTCCCTAGCGGAGCCTACAATGAGCAGTTCTTC. It yields the protein CASSFPSGAYNEQFF. Full variable domain (remainder filled in from reference TRBV7-9 and TRBJ2-1): DTGVSQNPRHKITKRGQNVTFRCDPISEHNRLYWYRQTLGQGPEFLTYFQNEAQLEKSRLLSDRFSAERPKGSFSTLEIQRTEQGDSAMYLCASSFPSGAYNEQFFGPGTRLTVL.

The chain employs TRBV19 and TRBJ2-1; maybe TRBD2 (6 bases). Looked up from germline, CDR1 is LNHDA and CDR2 is SQIVND (reference sequence). The CDR3 is 14 residues long. V gave up 6 bases and J gave up 5 bases, with 14 bases separating them. CDR3 protein: CASRPRERHNEQFF. In DNA, the CDR3 is TGTGCCAGTAGGCCCCGGGAGAGACACAATGAGCAGTTCTTC.

The V and J genes are TRBV18 and TRBJ2-3; TRBD2 matches 12 bases. CDR3 size: 17 residues. Germline V gene lookup returns CDR1 KGHSH and CDR2 LQKENI. Germline trimming cut 2 bases from V and 2 bases from J; bases unmatched to any gene: 5. The CDR3 sequence is CASSPELAGGYTDTQYF. The DNA of the CDR3 is TGTGCCAGCTCACCAGAACTAGCGGGAGGCTACACAGATACGCAGTATTTT.

This clone has more than one count but fewer than ten. The CDR3 DNA reads TGTGCCAGCAGTGAGGGGAACACCGGGGAGCTGTTTTTT. It codes for CASSEGNTGELFF. This chain connects TRBV28 to TRBJ2-2; TRBD2 might be the D (5 bases). Trimming stripped 5 bases from V and 1 base from J, with 5 bases between. Per the germline V gene, CDR1 is MDHEN and CDR2 is SYDVKM. The length of the CDR3 is 13 residues.

The CDR3 is CASSLAGTEEYF. Written as DNA, the CDR3 is TGTGCCAGCAGCTTAGCAGGGACAGAAGAGTACTTC. The chain joins TRBV7-9 to TRBJ2-7; 7 nucleotides match TRBD1. With 0 bases clipped from V and 11 bases from J, the junction kept 4 bases outside the gene matches. The CDR3 covers 12 residues. Germline CDR1 SEHNR, CDR2 FQNEAQ (reference sequence).

The gene calls are TRBV19 and TRBJ2-1; TRBD2 matches 9 bases. The junction had 6 bases not matched to a gene; V was cut back by 7 bases and J by 5 bases. Germline lookup yields CDR1 LNHDA and CDR2 SQIVND (reference sequence). CDR3 length: 14 residues. The CDR3 protein is CASKDAGGDNEQFF. DNA for the CDR3: TGTGCCAGTAAAGACGCGGGAGGGGACAATGAGCAGTTCTTC.

This clone was seen a single time. The gene calls are TRBV5-3 and TRBJ2-4; D ambiguous. TRBV5-3 is flagged as an ORF with uncertain function. With 10 bases removed from V and 0 bases from J, the gap between germline ends came to 11 bases. This CDR3 is built from 13 residues. CDR3 residues: CALRPLAKNIQYF. The CDR3 DNA reads TGTGCCCTGCGCCCCCTAGCCAAAAACATTCAGTACTTC.